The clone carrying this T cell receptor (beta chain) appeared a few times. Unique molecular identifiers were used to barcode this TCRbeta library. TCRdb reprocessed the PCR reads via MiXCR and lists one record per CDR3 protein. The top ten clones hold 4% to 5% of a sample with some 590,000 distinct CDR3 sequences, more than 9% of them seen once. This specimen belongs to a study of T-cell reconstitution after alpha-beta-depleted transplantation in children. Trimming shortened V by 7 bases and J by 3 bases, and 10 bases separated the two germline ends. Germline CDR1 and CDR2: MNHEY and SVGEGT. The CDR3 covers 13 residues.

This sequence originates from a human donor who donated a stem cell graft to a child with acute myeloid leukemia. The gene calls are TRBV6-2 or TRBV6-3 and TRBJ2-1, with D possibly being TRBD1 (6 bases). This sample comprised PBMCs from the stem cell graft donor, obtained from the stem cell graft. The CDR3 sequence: CASTRTDYNEQFF. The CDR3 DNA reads TGTGCCAGCACCCGGACAGACTACAATGAGCAGTTCTTC.